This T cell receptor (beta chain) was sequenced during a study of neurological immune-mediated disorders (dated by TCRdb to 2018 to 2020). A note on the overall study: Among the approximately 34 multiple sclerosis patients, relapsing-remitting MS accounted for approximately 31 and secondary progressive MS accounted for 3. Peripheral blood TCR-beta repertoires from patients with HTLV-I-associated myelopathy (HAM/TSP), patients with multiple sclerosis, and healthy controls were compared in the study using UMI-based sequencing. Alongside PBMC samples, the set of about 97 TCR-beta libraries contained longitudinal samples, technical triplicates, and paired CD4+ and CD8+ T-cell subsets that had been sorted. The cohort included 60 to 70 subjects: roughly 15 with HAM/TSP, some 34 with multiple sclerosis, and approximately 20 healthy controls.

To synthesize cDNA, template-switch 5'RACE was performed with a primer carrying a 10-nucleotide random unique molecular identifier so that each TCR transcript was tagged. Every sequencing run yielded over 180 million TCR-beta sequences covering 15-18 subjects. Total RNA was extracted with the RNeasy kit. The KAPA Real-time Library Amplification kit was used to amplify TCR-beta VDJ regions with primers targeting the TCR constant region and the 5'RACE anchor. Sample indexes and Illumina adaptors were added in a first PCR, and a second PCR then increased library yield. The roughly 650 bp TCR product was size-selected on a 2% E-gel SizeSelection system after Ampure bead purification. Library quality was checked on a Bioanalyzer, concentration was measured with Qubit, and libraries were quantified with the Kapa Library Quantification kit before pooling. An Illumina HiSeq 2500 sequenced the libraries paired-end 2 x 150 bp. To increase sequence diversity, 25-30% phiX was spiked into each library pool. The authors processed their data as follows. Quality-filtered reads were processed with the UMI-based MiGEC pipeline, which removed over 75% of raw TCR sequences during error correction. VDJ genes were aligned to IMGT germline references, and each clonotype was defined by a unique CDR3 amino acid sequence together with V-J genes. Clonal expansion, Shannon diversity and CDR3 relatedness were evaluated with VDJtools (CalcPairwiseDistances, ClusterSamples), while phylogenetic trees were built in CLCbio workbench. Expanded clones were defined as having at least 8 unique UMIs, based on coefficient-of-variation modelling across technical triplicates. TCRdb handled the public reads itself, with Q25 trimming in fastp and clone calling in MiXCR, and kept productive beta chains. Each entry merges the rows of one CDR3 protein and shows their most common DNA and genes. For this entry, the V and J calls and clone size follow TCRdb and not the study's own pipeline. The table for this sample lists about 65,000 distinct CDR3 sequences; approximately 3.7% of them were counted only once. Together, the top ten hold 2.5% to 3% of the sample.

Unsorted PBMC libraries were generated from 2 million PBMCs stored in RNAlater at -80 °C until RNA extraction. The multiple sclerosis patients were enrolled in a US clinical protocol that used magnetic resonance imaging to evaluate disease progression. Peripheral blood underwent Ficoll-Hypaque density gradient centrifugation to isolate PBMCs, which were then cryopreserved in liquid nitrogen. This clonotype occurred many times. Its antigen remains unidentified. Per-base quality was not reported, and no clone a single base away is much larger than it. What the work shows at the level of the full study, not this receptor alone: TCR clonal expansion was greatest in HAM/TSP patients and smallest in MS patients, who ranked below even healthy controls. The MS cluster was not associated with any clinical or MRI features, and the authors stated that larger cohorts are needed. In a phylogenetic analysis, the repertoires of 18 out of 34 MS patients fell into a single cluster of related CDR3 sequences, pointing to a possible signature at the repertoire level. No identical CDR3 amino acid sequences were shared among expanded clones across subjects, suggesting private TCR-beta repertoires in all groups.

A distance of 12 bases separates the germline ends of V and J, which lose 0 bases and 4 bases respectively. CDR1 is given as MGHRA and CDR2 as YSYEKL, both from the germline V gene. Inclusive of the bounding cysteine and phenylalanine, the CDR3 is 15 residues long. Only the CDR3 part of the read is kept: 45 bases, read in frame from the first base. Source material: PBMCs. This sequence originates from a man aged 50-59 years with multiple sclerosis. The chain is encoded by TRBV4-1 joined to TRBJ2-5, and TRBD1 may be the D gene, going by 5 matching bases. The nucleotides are TGCGCCAGCAGCCAAGATTCCAGGGTTGGAGAGACCCAGTACTTC. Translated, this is CASSQDSRVGETQYF.